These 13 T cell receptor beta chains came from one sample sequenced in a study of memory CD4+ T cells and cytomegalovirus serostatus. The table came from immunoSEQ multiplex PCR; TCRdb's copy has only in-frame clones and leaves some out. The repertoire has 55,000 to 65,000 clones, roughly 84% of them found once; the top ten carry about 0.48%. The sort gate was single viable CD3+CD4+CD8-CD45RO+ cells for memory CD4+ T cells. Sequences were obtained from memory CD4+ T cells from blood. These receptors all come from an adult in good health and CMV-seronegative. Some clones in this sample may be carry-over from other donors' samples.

The CDR3 protein is CASSLTRTGALFEQYF. In DNA, the CDR3 is TGTGCCAGCAGCTTAACTCGGACGGGAGCTTTGTTCGAGCAGTACTTC. The chain carries TRBV11-2 and TRBJ2-7, with a possible D match to TRBD2 (6 bases). The CDR3 consists of 16 residues. The V and J ends lost 2 bases and 6 bases respectively, with 20 bases between them. Germline V CDR1 and CDR2: SGHAT, FQNNGV. Together with reference TRBV11-2 and TRBJ2-7, the CDR3 gives the full variable domain: EAGVAQSPRYKIIEKRQSVAFWCNPISGHATLYWYQQILGQGPKLLIQFQNNGVVDDSQLPKDRFSAERLKGVDSTLKIQPAKLEDSAVYLCASSLTRTGALFEQYFGPGTRLTVT.

DNA for the CDR3: TGTGCCAGCAGCTTAGGGGCAGGGGCTGGAAACACCATATATTTT. It yields the protein CASSLGAGAGNTIYF. This chain connects TRBV7-2 to TRBJ1-3; D perhaps matches TRBD1 (6 bases). This CDR3 region has 15 residues. V lost 1 base and J lost 2, with 9 bases in between. CDR1 is SGHTA and CDR2 is FQGNSA in the germline V gene.

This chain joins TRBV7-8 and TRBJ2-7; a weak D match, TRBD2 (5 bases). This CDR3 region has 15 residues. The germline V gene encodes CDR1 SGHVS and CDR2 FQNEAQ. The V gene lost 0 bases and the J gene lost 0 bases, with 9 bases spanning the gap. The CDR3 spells CASSLAPGSSYEQYF. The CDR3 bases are TGTGCCAGCAGCTTAGCCCCGGGGAGCTCCTACGAGCAGTACTTC. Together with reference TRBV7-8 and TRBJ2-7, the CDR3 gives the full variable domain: GAGVSQSPRYKVAKRGQDVALRCDPISGHVSLFWYQQALGQGPEFLTYFQNEAQLDKSGLPSDRFFAERPEGSVSTLKIQRTQQEDSAVYLCASSLAPGSSYEQYFGPGTRLTVT.

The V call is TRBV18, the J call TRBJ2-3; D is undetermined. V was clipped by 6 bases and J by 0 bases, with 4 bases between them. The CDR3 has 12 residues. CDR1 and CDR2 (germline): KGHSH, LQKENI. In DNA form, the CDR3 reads TGTGCCAGCTCCCGGAGCACAGATACGCAGTATTTT. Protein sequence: CASSRSTDTQYF.

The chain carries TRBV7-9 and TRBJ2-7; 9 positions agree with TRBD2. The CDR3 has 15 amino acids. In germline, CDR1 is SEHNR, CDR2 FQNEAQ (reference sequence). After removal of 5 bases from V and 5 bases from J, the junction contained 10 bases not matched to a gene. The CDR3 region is CASSQAAGGGNEQYF. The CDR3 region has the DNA TGTGCCAGCAGCCAAGCAGCGGGAGGTGGGAACGAGCAGTACTTC.

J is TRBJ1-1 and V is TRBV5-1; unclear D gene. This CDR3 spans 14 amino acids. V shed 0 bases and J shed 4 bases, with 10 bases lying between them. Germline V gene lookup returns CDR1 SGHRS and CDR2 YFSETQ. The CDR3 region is CASSLALGGTEAFF. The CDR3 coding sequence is TGCGCCAGCAGCTTGGCCTTAGGAGGCACTGAAGCTTTCTTT.

CDR3 coding DNA: TGTGCCAGTAGTGGAGGCGGGTGGAACACCGGGGAGCTGTTTTTT. This translates into CASSGGGWNTGELFF. V usage is TRBV19 and J usage is TRBJ2-2; D may be TRBD2 (5 bases). The CDR3 is 15 amino acids. The V gene's germline CDR1 is LNHDA and CDR2 SQIVND (reference sequence). With 5 bases removed from V and 1 base from J, the gap between germline ends came to 11 bases.

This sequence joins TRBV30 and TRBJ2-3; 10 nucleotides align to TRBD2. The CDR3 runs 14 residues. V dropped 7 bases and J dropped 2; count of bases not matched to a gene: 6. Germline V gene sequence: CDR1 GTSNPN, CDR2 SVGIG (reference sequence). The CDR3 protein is CASGLARATDTQYF. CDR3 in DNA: TGTGCCTCGGGACTAGCGCGCGCCACAGATACGCAGTATTTT.

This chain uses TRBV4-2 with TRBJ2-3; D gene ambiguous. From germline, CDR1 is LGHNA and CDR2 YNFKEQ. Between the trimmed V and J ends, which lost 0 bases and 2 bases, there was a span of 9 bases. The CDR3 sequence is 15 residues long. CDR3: CASSQDRSYTDTQYF. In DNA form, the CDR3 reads TGTGCCAGCAGCCAAGACAGGAGTTACACAGATACGCAGTATTTT.

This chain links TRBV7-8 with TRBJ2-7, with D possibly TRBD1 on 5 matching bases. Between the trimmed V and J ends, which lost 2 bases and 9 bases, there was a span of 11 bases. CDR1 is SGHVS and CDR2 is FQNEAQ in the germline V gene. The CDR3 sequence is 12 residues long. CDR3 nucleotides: TGTGCCAGCAGCTTAAGGGGTCTCGGGCAGTACTTC. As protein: CASSLRGLGQYF.

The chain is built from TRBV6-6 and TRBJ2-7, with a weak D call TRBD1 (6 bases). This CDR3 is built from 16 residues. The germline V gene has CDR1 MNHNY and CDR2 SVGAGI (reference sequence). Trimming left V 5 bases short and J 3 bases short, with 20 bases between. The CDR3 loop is CASSPHLDRRDYEQYF. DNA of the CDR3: TGTGCCAGCAGTCCCCATTTAGACAGGCGAGACTACGAGCAGTACTTC.

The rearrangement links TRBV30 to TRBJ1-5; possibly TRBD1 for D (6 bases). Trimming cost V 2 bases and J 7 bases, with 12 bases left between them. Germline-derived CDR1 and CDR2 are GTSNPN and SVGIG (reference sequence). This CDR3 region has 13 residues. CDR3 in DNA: TGTGCCTGGAGTTCGGGGGGCAGGCAGCCCCAGCATTTT. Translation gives CAWSSGGRQPQHF.

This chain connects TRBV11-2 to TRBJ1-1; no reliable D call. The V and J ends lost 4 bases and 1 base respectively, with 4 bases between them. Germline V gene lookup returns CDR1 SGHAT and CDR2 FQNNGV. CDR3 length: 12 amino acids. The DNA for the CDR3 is TGTGCCAGCAGCTCAGGGAACACTGAAGCTTTCTTT. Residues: CASSSGNTEAFF.